The T cell receptor beta chain described here comes from a study of identical twins. Template switching supplied a universal primer site; unique molecular identifiers were carried on the cDNA. TCRdb used MiXCR to reprocess the 5' RACE reads, holding one entry per CDR3 protein. The table shows about 810,000 distinct CDR3 sequences, with approximately 13% occurring only once. The CDR3 contains 12 residues. V was clipped by 3 bases and J by 6 bases; unmatched bases: 2. The germline gives CDR1 SQVTM, CDR2 ANQGSEA. This same sample was also taken into another study, of yellow fever vaccine responses in identical twins.

The source material was PBMCs. The V and J genes are TRBV29-1 and TRBJ2-1; 7 nucleotides align to TRBD2. This TCR came from a woman aged 18-35 years in good health. CDR3: CSVEWTSNEQFF. The CDR3, as DNA: TGCAGCGTTGAGTGGACTAGCAATGAGCAGTTCTTC.